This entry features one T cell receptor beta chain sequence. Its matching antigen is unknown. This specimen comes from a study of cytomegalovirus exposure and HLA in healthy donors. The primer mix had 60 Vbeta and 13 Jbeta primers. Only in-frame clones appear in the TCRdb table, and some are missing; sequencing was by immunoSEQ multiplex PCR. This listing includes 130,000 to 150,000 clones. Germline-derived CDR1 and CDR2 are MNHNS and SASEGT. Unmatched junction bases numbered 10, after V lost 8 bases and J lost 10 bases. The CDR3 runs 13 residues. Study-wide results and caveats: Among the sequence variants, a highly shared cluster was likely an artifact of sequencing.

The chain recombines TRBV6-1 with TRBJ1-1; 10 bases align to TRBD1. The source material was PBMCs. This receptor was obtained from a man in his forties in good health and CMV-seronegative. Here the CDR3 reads CASRALDRGRAFF. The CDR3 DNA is TGTGCCAGCCGGGCGTTGGACAGGGGGAGAGCTTTCTTT.